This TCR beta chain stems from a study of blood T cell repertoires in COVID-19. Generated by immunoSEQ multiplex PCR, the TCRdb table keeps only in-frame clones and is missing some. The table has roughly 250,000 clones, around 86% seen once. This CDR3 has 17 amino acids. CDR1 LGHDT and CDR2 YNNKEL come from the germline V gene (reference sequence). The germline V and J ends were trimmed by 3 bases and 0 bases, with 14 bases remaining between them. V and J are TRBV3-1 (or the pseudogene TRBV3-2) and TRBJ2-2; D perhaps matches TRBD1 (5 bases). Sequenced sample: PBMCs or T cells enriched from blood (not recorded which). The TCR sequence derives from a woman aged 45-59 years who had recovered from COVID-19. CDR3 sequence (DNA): TGTGCCAGCAGCCATCCAGGGTTACCTACGAACACCGGGGAGCTGTTTTTT. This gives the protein CASSHPGLPTNTGELFF.